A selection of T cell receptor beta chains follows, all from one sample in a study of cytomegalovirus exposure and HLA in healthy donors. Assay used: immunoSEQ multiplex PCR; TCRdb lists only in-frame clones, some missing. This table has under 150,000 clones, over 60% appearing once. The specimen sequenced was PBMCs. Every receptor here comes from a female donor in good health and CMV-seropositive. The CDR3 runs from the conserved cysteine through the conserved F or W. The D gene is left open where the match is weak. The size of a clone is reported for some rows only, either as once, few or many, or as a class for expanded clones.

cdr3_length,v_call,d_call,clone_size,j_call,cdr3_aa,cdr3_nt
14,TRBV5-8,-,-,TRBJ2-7,CASSLEAFTYEQYF,TGTGCCAGCAGCCTAGAGGCCTTTACCTACGAGCAGTACTTC
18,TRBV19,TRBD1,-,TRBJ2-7,CASSIAPSTGVNSYEQYF,TGTGCCAGTAGTATAGCCCCTTCGACAGGGGTTAACTCCTACGAGCAGTACTTC
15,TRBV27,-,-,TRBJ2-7,CASSGLAESSYEQYF,TGTGCCAGCAGTGGTCTGGCGGAATCCTCCTACGAGCAGTACTTC
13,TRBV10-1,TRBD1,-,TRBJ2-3,CASRDSSTDTQYF,TGCGCCAGTAGGGACAGCAGCACAGATACGCAGTATTTT
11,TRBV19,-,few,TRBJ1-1,CASTGYTEAFF,TGTGCCAGTACAGGGTACACTGAAGCTTTCTTT
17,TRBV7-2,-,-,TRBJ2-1,CASSLVGGGASYNEQFF,TGTGCCAGCAGCCTAGTAGGGGGTGGGGCTTCCTACAATGAGCAGTTCTTC
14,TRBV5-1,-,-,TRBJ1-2,CASSTESAGRGYTF,TGCGCCAGCAGCACGGAATCAGCCGGGAGGGGCTACACCTTC
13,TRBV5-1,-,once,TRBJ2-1,CASSTGVLDEQFF,TGCGCCAGCAGCACGGGAGTTTTAGATGAGCAGTTCTTC
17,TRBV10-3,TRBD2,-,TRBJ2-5,CAISESGSGGAGETQYF,TGTGCCATCAGTGAGTCGGGGAGCGGGGGGGCCGGAGAGACCCAGTACTTC
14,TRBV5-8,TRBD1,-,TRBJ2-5,CASSTGQLQETQYF,TGTGCCAGCAGCACGGGACAGCTCCAAGAGACCCAGTACTTC
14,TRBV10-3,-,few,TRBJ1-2,CAISAPEPNYGYTF,TGTGCCATCAGTGCGCCAGAACCTAACTATGGCTACACCTTC
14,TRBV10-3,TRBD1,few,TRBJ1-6,CAISESGGHSPLHF,TGTGCCATCAGTGAGTCAGGGGGCCATTCACCCCTCCACTTT
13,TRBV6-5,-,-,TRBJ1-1,CASSRGGVTEAFF,TGTGCCAGTTCTCGAGGGGGTGTCACTGAAGCTTTCTTT
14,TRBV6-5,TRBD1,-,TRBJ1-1,CASIRGQGGTEAFF,TGTGCCAGCATTCGAGGACAGGGAGGCACTGAAGCTTTCTTT
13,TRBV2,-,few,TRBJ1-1,CASSEGIGGEAFF,TGTGCCAGCAGTGAAGGCATTGGGGGGGAAGCTTTCTTT
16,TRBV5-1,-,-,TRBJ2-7,CASSLVSGAGNYEQYF,TGCGCCAGCAGCTTGGTGTCTGGGGCTGGGAACTACGAGCAGTACTTC
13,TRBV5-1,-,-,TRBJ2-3,CASSPLELGTQYF,TGCGCCAGCAGCCCGCTAGAGCTCGGTACGCAGTATTTT
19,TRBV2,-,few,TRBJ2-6,CASSEATYRAPSGANVLTF,TGTGCCAGCAGTGAAGCGACCTACAGGGCGCCCTCTGGGGCCAACGTCCTGACTTTC
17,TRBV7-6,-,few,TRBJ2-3,CASSSLQQGASTDTQYF,TGTGCCAGCAGCTCCCTCCAACAGGGTGCTAGCACAGATACGCAGTATTTT
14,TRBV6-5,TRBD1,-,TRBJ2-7,CASSTVGQGLKQYF,TGTGCCAGCAGTACTGTTGGACAGGGTCTTAAGCAGTACTTC
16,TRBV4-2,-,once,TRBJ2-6,CASSQDAVSGANVLTF,TGTGCCAGCAGCCAAGATGCGGTCTCTGGGGCCAACGTCCTGACTTTC
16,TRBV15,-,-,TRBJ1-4,CATSRGAPATNEKLFF,TGTGCCACCAGCAGAGGTGCGCCTGCAACTAATGAAAAACTGTTTTTT
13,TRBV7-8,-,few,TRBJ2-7,CASSFQNSYEQYF,TGTGCCAGCAGCTTCCAGAACTCCTACGAGCAGTACTTC
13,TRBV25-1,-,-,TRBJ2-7,CASSGDSEIEQYF,TGTGCCAGCAGTGGTGACAGCGAGATCGAGCAGTACTTC
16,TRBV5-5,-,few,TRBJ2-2,CASSPPEELETGELFF,TGTGCCAGCAGCCCCCCCGAGGAGCTGGAAACCGGGGAGCTGTTTTTT
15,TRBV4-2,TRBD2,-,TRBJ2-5,CASSSWTSGSETQYF,TGTGCCAGCAGCTCGTGGACTAGCGGGAGCGAGACCCAGTACTTC
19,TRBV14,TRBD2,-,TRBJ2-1,CASSQDWGLAGAPSFEQFF,TGTGCCAGCAGCCAAGATTGGGGACTAGCGGGGGCGCCAAGTTTTGAGCAGTTCTTC
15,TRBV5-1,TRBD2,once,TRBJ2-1,CASSDSGGSYNEQFF,TGCGCCAGCAGCGATTCGGGAGGGTCCTACAATGAGCAGTTCTTC
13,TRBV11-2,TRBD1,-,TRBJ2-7,CASSPDRAYEQYF,TGTGCCAGCAGTCCTGACAGGGCCTACGAGCAGTACTTC
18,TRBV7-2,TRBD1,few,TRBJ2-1,CASSLRAIGQGSFYEQFF,TGTGCCAGCAGCTTAAGGGCGATAGGACAGGGTAGTTTCTATGAGCAGTTCTTC